The 20 T cell receptor beta chains below were found in one sample sequenced in a study of blood T cell repertoires in COVID-19. Profiling relied on immunoSEQ multiplex PCR, and the TCRdb table lists in-frame clones only, not all of them. This sample has approximately 75,000 clones, with approximately 92% found just once. Sequencing input: peripheral blood. Receptors originate from a human donor in a cohort sampled during active COVID-19.

The chain has TRBV27 and TRBJ2-7, with D hard to call. Looked up from germline, CDR1 is MNHEY and CDR2 is SMNVEV (reference sequence). The V end lost 6 bases, the J end lost 2 bases, and 11 bases lay between the germline ends. The CDR3 consists of 13 residues. In DNA, the CDR3 is TGTGCCAGCAGGGGCAGGCCCCCCTACGAGCAGTACTTC. This codes for CASRGRPPYEQYF.

The chain links TRBV7-2 to TRBJ2-7; D not certain. The CDR3 has 11 residues. Germline V lookup: CDR1 SGHTA, CDR2 FQGNSA. Trimming took off 2 bases at V and 4 bases at J, with 3 bases between the two ends. The CDR3 protein is CASSLYYEQYF. The CDR3 region has the DNA TGTGCCAGCAGCTTATATTACGAGCAGTACTTC.

The DNA of the CDR3 is TGCGCCAGCAGCTTGGGACACCGAAGTGATGAGCAGTTCTTC. Translation gives CASSLGHRSDEQFF. The V and J genes are TRBV5-1 and TRBJ2-1; D call uncertain. CDR3 length: 14 amino acids. Germline lookup yields CDR1 SGHRS and CDR2 YFSETQ. V was trimmed by 0 bases and J by 8 bases, leaving 12 bases between them.

This chain connects TRBV3-1 (or the pseudogene TRBV3-2) to TRBJ2-2; a possible D gene is TRBD2 (5 bases). V was pared by 0 bases and J by 7 bases, with 9 bases between. Germline CDR1 is LGHDT and CDR2 is YNNKEL (reference sequence). The CDR3 is made up of 14 amino acids. This CDR3 is CASSQERVRGELFF. CDR3 nucleotides: TGTGCCAGCAGCCAAGAGCGGGTGCGCGGGGAGCTGTTTTTT.

DNA for the CDR3: TGTGCCAGTAGTATTAGACTGAGCTCTGGGGCCAACGTCCTGACTTTC. Its protein is CASSIRLSSGANVLTF. V gene TRBV19 combines with J gene TRBJ2-6; no clear D. This CDR3 contains 16 residues. Trimming stripped 3 bases from V and 0 bases from J, with 9 bases between. The germline V gene has CDR1 LNHDA and CDR2 SQIVND (reference sequence). The full variable domain, its missing parts supplied by reference TRBV19 and TRBJ2-6, is DGGITQSPKYLFRKEGQNVTLSCEQNLNHDAMYWYRQDPGQGLRLIYYSQIVNDFQKGDIAEGYSVSREKKESFPLTVTSAQKNPTAFYLCASSIRLSSGANVLTFGAGSRLTVL.

This chain connects TRBV6-6 to TRBJ2-3, with D hard to call. Germline V gene data show CDR1 as MNHNY and CDR2 as SVGAGI (reference sequence). This CDR3 has 14 amino acids. V shed 7 bases and J shed 0 bases, with 11 bases lying between them. The CDR3: CASTSIGSTDTQYF. For the CDR3, the DNA is TGTGCCAGCACCTCTATTGGTAGCACAGATACGCAGTATTTT.

The gene calls are TRBV27 and TRBJ1-1; D may be TRBD1 (6 bases). In germline, CDR1 is MNHEY, CDR2 SMNVEV (reference sequence). V lost 7 bases and J lost 5, with 11 bases in between. The length of the CDR3 is 12 residues. DNA of the CDR3: TGTGCCAGCAAGGACAGACTGACTGAAGCTTTCTTT. Its translation is CASKDRLTEAFF.

The J gene is TRBJ2-7, the V gene TRBV2; D is unclear. V was cut by 4 bases and J by 5 bases, with 6 bases left in between. CDR3 length: 11 residues. Germline CDR1 reads SNHLY; CDR2 reads FYNNEI. The CDR3: CASSVPDEQYF. The CDR3 DNA sequence: TGTGCCAGCAGTGTCCCTGACGAGCAGTACTTC.

Here the CDR3 DNA reads TGTGCCAGCATCAGGGACAGTCCCTACGAGCAGTACTTC. This gives the protein CASIRDSPYEQYF. The rearrangement joins TRBV28 to TRBJ2-7; 7 bases are a match to TRBD1. V trimming: 7 bases; J trimming: 2 bases; junction bases outside the gene matches: 5. Per germline, CDR1 MDHEN and CDR2 SYDVKM. CDR3 length: 13 amino acids. The variable domain in full, with the rest retrieved from reference TRBV28 and TRBJ2-7, is DVKVTQSSRYLVKRTGEKVFLECVQDMDHENMFWYRQDPGLGLRLIYFSYDVKMKEKGDIPEGYSVSREKKERFSLILESASTNQTSMYLCASIRDSPYEQYFGPGTRLTVT.

This chain uses TRBV3-1 (or the pseudogene TRBV3-2) with TRBJ2-5; TRBD2 aligns across 14 bases. V was pared by 5 bases and J by 4 bases, with 12 bases of the junction left unmatched. Germline assignment: CDR1 LGHDT and CDR2 YNNKEL (reference sequence). The CDR3 contains 18 residues. CDR3 bases: TGTGCCAGCAGCTTGGGACTAGCGGGGGTCGCGGGGAGAGAGACCCAGTACTTC. It translates to CASSLGLAGVAGRETQYF.

The V and J genes are TRBV15 and TRBJ2-2, with no clear D. Germline lookup yields CDR1 LNHNV and CDR2 YYDKDF (reference sequence). The CDR3 has 13 residues. The V end lost 1 base, the J end lost 9 bases, and 9 bases lay between the germline ends. The CDR3 bases are TGTGCCACCAGCAGAGGTGCAGGCTGGGAGCTGTTTTTT. Translated, it gives CATSRGAGWELFF.

This rearrangement joins TRBV20-1 to TRBJ2-5; D is perhaps TRBD1 (5 bases). This CDR3 region has 11 residues. Trimming left V 8 bases short and J 5 bases short, with 12 bases between. Per the germline V gene, CDR1 is DFQATT and CDR2 is SNEGSKA (reference sequence). DNA for the CDR3: TGCAGTTTAAGTCCAGGGGAGACCCAGTACTTC. As protein: CSLSPGETQYF.

V gene TRBV12-3 or TRBV12-4 combines with J gene TRBJ1-1, with D perhaps TRBD1 (5 bases). V dropped 6 bases and J dropped 6 bases, with 11 bases sitting between them. The CDR3 is 12 amino acids. The CDR3 sequence is CASSLRDSEAFF. The DNA of the CDR3 is TGTGCCAGCAGCCTGAGGGACTCTGAAGCTTTCTTT.

The chain links TRBV28 to TRBJ1-2, with D hard to call. Per germline, CDR1 MDHEN and CDR2 SYDVKM. The CDR3 sequence is 14 residues long. With 5 bases removed from V and 5 bases from J, the gap between germline ends came to 15 bases. CDR3 residues: CASSPGVVRYGYTF. CDR3 DNA sequence: TGTGCCAGCAGTCCCGGGGTAGTTAGGTATGGCTACACCTTC.

This clone was seen just once. The V and J genes are TRBV6-6 and TRBJ1-4; 8 nucleotides line up with TRBD1. The junction had 9 bases not matched to a gene; V was cut back by 7 bases and J by 8 bases. Germline V gene lookup returns CDR1 MNHNY and CDR2 SVGAGI (reference sequence). The CDR3 covers 14 residues. For the CDR3, the DNA is TGTGCCAGCACGAGTGACAGGGGTGGGGAAAAACTGTTTTTT. This translates into CASTSDRGGEKLFF.

The V call is TRBV7-2, the J call TRBJ2-7; TRBD2 is a possible D gene (6 bases). In germline, CDR1 is SGHTA, CDR2 FQGNSA. There are 14 residues in the CDR3. Trimming took 1 base from V and 3 from J, leaving 10 bases between them. In DNA, the CDR3 is TGTGCCAGCAGCTTAGGGGGGGAAGGCTACGAGCAGTACTTC. Translated: CASSLGGEGYEQYF.

The chain joins TRBV5-1 to TRBJ1-1; TRBD1 matches 9 bases. After removal of 1 base from V and 6 bases from J, the junction contained 4 bases not matched to a gene. This CDR3 is 14 amino acids long. Germline V gene data show CDR1 as SGHRS and CDR2 as YFSETQ. CDR3 sequence (DNA): TGCGCCAGCAGCTTGCGAGACAGGGGGTCTGAAGCTTTCTTT. Its translation is CASSLRDRGSEAFF.

The gene calls are TRBV6-1 and TRBJ1-5; maybe TRBD1 (6 bases). Trimming removed 2 bases at V and 10 bases at J, with 15 bases between. CDR1 is MNHNS, CDR2 SASEGT, per germline. CDR3 length equals 14 residues. The CDR3 here is CASSEIGQHLPQHF. CDR3 coding DNA: TGTGCCAGCAGTGAAATTGGACAGCATCTTCCCCAGCATTTT.

V gene TRBV19 combines with J gene TRBJ1-1; D gene ambiguous. CDR3 size: 15 residues. From germline, CDR1 is LNHDA and CDR2 SQIVND (reference sequence). V was cut by 6 bases and J by 5 bases, with 19 bases left in between. The CDR3 here is CASRPDRGGGTEAFF. The DNA of the CDR3 is TGTGCCAGTAGGCCTGACCGAGGAGGCGGGACTGAAGCTTTCTTT.

The rearrangement links TRBV14 to TRBJ2-7, with 12 bases aligning to TRBD1. The CDR3 runs to 16 residues. CDR1 is SGHDN and CDR2 is FVKESK in the germline V gene. The ends lost 1 base at V and 7 bases at J; junction bases unmatched: 8. CDR3 sequence reads: CASSQGRGQGALEQYF. CDR3 DNA sequence: TGTGCCAGCAGCCAAGGTCGGGGACAGGGGGCTTTGGAGCAGTACTTC.